Shown below are 4 T cell receptor beta chains from a single sample sequenced in a study of blood T cell repertoires in COVID-19. Produced via immunoSEQ multiplex PCR; TCRdb's table is partial and in-frame only. The sample has about 140,000 clones; about 80% are singletons. The sample was peripheral blood. The receptors derive from a human donor in a cohort sampled during active COVID-19.

This clone was seen once. This chain uses TRBV4-2 with TRBJ2-3; 9 bases line up with TRBD2. The germline gives CDR1 LGHNA, CDR2 YNFKEQ. Trimming at V came to 5 bases and at J to 0 bases, leaving 3 bases not matched to a gene. CDR3 length: 15 residues. The CDR3: CASSRGLASTDTQYF. CDR3 DNA: TGTGCCAGCAGCAGAGGACTAGCGAGCACAGATACGCAGTATTTT.

Only one count was recorded for this clone. The rearrangement links TRBV6-2 or TRBV6-3 to TRBJ1-1; no clear D gene. Germline V gene sequence: CDR1 MNHEY, CDR2 SVGEGT. This CDR3 region has 12 residues. V was clipped by 0 bases and J by 6 bases, with 5 bases between them. CDR3 bases: TGTGCCAGCAGTTACTCGCAGGCTGAAGCTTTCTTT. It encodes CASSYSQAEAFF.

The chain recombines TRBV29-1 with TRBJ1-2; perhaps TRBD1 as D (6 bases). This CDR3 is built from 15 residues. CDR1 is SQVTM and CDR2 is ANQGSEA in the germline V gene. The V gene lost 0 bases and the J gene lost 3 bases, with 14 bases spanning the gap. CDR3 in amino acids: CSVEDEQGAYYGYTF. Here the CDR3 DNA reads TGCAGCGTTGAAGATGAACAGGGCGCGTACTATGGCTACACCTTC.

This rearrangement joins TRBV24-1 to TRBJ1-2; D may be TRBD1 (6 bases). V was pared by 4 bases and J by 7 bases, with 12 bases between. The CDR3 length is 13 residues. CDR1 and CDR2 from the germline V gene are KGHDR and SFDVKD. CDR3 sequence reads: CATSEGQFGGYTF. The CDR3 DNA follows: TGTGCCACCAGTGAAGGACAGTTCGGTGGCTACACCTTC.